Below, 13 T cell receptor beta chains from the same sample are listed, as sequenced in a study of tumor-infiltrating lymphocytes in primary liver carcinoma (dated by TCRdb to 2016 to 2017). Without any cell sorting, total RNA and DNA were co-extracted from about 21-30 mg of bulk tissue using the AllPrep DNA/RNA mini kit. Sequencing was carried out with an Illumina HiSeq 2500. Using a constant-region primer and ProtoScript II reverse transcriptase, TCRbeta-specific cDNA was reverse-transcribed from approximately 0.5 ug total RNA. TCRbeta libraries were built with three nested multiplex PCR rounds, a slightly modified ARM-PCR procedure. Multiplex TRBV1-TRBV30 forward primers and a Cbeta reverse primer were used in the first two PCR rounds, each of which was run for approximately 9 cycles. TCRdb passed the public sequencing reads through fastp at Q25 and MiXCR, retaining productive beta sequences. Each entry merges the rows of one CDR3 protein and shows their most common DNA and genes. Counted in this sample were 150,000 to 200,000 distinct CDR3 sequences; 85% of them appeared once. Of the sample, 15% to 20% is held by the ten largest clones.

The sample taken for sequencing was tumor tissue from primary liver carcinoma. These receptors originate from a man in his forties or fifties with primary liver carcinoma and hepatitis B virus infection.

This clonotype has a single count. The rearrangement uses TRBV5-1 and TRBJ2-1; 7 bases line up with TRBD1. The CDR3 length is 13 residues. V lost 7 bases, J lost 6 bases, and 7 bases stayed unmatched. The germline V gene encodes CDR1 SGHRS and CDR2 YFSETQ. The CDR3: CASVLTGVNEQFF. CDR3 nucleotides: TGCGCCAGCGTCTTAACAGGGGTCAATGAGCAGTTCTTC.

The genes are TRBV11-2 and TRBJ2-7; 12 nucleotides line up with TRBD2. Germline CDR1 SGHAT, CDR2 FQNNGV. The trim removed 4 bases at V and 1 base at J, leaving 11 bases unmatched. This CDR3 region has 18 residues. CDR3 residues: CASSSEWASGRASYEQYF. The CDR3 bases are TGTGCCAGCAGCTCTGAATGGGCTAGCGGGAGGGCTTCCTACGAGCAGTACTTC.

This clonotype was observed a few times. The chain links TRBV9 to TRBJ2-1; 12 bases fit TRBD2. Germline CDR1 is SGDLS and CDR2 is YYNGEE. The V segment lost 0 bases and the J segment 8 bases; nucleotides outside the gene matches: 6. The CDR3 runs to 16 residues. DNA of the CDR3: TGTGCCAGCAGCGTAGTAGCTAGCGGGAGGGGGGATGAGCAGTTCTTC. Encoded protein: CASSVVASGRGDEQFF. Combining the CDR3 with reference TRBV9 and TRBJ2-1 gives the whole variable domain DSGVTQTPKHLITATGQRVTLRCSPRSGDLSVYWYQQSLDQGLQFLIQYYNGEERAKGNILERFSAQQFPDLHSELNLSSLELGDSALYFCASSVVASGRGDEQFFGPGTRLTVL.

This clonotype was found once. Germline and junction disagree at one end, which may indicate a read error. The chain carries TRBV6-1 and TRBJ1-1; 8 bases agree with TRBD1. This CDR3 has 12 residues. Per the germline V gene, CDR1 is MNHNS and CDR2 is SASEGT. The CDR3 sequence is CASWTGWTESFF. CDR3 bases: TGTGCCAGCTGGACAGGGTGGACTGAATCTTTCTTT.

This clonotype occurred once. At one end the junction does not follow the germline gene, possibly because of a read error. The CDR3 reads CASRLDRQGDTHYF. CDR3 DNA: TGTGCCAGCAGATTAGACCGACAAGGGGATACGCACTATTTT. The chain links TRBV11-2 to TRBJ2-3; tentatively, D is TRBD1 (5 bases). Germline CDR1 SGHAT, CDR2 FQNNGV. The CDR3 has 14 residues.

A word on this clonotype: Its ends do not fully match the called genes, so a read error is possible. The chain is built from TRBV29-1 and TRBJ1-2; D ambiguous. CDR1 is SQVTM and CDR2 is ANQGSEA in the germline V gene. This CDR3 is 14 amino acids long. The CDR3 here is CSVKDRISNYGYTF. The CDR3 nucleotides are TGCAGCGTTAAAGATCGGATTTCTAACTATGGCTACACCTTC.

CDR3 amino acids: CASSGPGLAGFANTGELFF. The CDR3 coding sequence is TGTGCCAGCAGTGGTCCGGGGCTAGCGGGTTTCGCGAACACCGGGGAGCTGTTTTTT. The V and J genes are TRBV5-4 and TRBJ2-2, with 8 nucleotides matching TRBD2. CDR1 is SGHNT and CDR2 is YYREEE in the germline V gene (reference sequence). The CDR3 loop spans 19 amino acids. Trimming removed 5 bases from V and 0 bases from J; junction bases left unmatched: 15.

With regard to this clonotype: A much more abundant neighbour one base away suggests this may be a read error. V gene TRBV7-9 combines with J gene TRBJ1-4; D perhaps matches TRBD1 (6 bases). Trimming cost V 7 bases and J 6 bases, with 18 bases left between them. CDR3 length equals 15 residues. Germline CDR1 and CDR2: SEHNR and FQNEAQ (reference sequence). The CDR3 DNA reads TGTGCCAGCAACGCCCACAGGGTATTGCATGAAAAACTGTTTTTT. It is translated as CASNAHRVLHEKLFF. Together with reference TRBV7-9 and TRBJ1-4, the CDR3 gives the full variable domain: DTGVSQNPRHKITKRGQNVTFRCDPISEHNRLYWYRQTLGQGPEFLTYFQNEAQLEKSRLLSDRFSAERPKGSFSTLEIQRTEQGDSAMYLCASNAHRVLHEKLFFGSGTQLSVL.

The rearrangement joins TRBV6-6 to TRBJ1-5; D possibly corresponds to TRBD1 (5 bases). V lost 6 bases, J lost 12 bases, and 24 bases lay in between. The length of the CDR3 is 15 residues. Germline values: CDR1 MNHNY, CDR2 SVGAGI (reference sequence). The CDR3 nucleotides read TGTGCCAGCAGCCCCTCAGGGTGGGGCAATGAGCTCCAGCATTTT. The encoded protein is CASSPSGWGNELQHF.

Concerning this clonotype itself: The junction shows a germline mismatch at one end, possibly a read error. The chain employs TRBV4-3 and TRBJ2-5; D is ambiguous. Germline values: CDR1 LGHNA, CDR2 YSLEER. The CDR3 contains 14 residues. In DNA, the CDR3 is TGCGCCAGTAGCCAAGAGGAGTACTTGGAGACCCAGAACTTC. Translated: CASSQEEYLETQNF.

In regard to this clonotype: Because it lacks the conserved phenylalanine or tryptophan at the end, this CDR3 is likely a read error. This chain joins TRBV6-5 and TRBJ1-1, with a tentative D call TRBD1 (5 bases). The V gene lost 11 bases and the J gene lost 2 bases, with 18 bases spanning the gap. The CDR3 length is 14 residues. Per germline, CDR1 MNHEY and CDR2 SVGAGI. The CDR3 protein is CACTKQVSNTEAFY. DNA for the CDR3: TGTGCCTGCACCAAACAGGTTTCAAACACTGAAGCTTTCTAT.

In regard to this clonotype: The junction departs from the called germline gene at one end, perhaps through a read error. The chain combines TRBV4-3 with TRBJ2-1; D not resolved. CDR1 is LGHNA and CDR2 is YSLEER in the germline V gene. The CDR3 has 14 residues. CDR3 in DNA: TGCACCAGCAGCCAAGTGACCAATTTCGACGAGCAGTTCTTC. Translating gives CTSSQVTNFDEQFF.

Regarding this clonotype: A read error may produce the germline difference seen at one junction end. V gene TRBV29-1 combines with J gene TRBJ2-1, with TRBD2 matching over 15 bases. The CDR3 length is 15 residues. Germline V gene lookup returns CDR1 SQVTM and CDR2 ANQGSEA. CDR3 in DNA: TGTAGCGTTGGACTAGCGGGAGGGTTATACAATGAGCAATTCTTC. It specifies CSVGLAGGLYNEQFF.